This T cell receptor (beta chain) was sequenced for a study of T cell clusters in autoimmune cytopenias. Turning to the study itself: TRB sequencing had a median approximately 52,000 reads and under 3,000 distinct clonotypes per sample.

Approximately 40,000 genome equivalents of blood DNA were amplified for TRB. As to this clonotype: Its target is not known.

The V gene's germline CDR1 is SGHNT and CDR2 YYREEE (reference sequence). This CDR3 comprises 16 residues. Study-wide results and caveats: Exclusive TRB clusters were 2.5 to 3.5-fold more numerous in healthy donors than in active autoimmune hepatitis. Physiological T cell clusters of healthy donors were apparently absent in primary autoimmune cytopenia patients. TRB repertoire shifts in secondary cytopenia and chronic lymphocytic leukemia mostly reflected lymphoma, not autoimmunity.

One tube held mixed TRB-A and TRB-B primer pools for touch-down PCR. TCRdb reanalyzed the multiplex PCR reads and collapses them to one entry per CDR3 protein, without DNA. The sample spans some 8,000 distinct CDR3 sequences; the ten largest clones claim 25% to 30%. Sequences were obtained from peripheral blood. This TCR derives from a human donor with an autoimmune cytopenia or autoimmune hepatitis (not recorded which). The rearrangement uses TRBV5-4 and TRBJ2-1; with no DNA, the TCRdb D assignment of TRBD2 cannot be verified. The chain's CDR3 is CASSLGGLAGDNEQFF.